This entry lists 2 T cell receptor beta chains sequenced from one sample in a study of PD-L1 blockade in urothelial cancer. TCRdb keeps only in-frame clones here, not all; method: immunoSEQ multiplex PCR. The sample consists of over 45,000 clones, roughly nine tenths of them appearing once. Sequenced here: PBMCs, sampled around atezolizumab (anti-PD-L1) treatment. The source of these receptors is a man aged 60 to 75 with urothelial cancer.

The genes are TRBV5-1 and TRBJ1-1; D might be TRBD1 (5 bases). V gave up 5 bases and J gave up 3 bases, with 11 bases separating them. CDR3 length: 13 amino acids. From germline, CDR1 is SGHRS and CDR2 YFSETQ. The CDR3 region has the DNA TGCGCCAGCAGTAAACAGGCCCACACTGAAGCTTTCTTT. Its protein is CASSKQAHTEAFF.

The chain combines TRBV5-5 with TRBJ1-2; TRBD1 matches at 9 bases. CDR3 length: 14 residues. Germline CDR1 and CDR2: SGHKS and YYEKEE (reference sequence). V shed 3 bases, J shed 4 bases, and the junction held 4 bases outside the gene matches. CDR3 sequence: CASSSQGAIYGYTF. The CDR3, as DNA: TGTGCCAGCAGCTCACAGGGGGCAATCTATGGCTACACCTTC.